This TCR beta chain derives from a study of cytomegalovirus exposure and HLA in healthy donors. Study observations and caveats: Later, an analysis found that TCR clusters from the first cohort tended to co-occur in the 90 to 150 validation repertoires. While the bulk of TCR sequences proved rare, some public TCRs turned up in many donors. Through in vitro validation, a few CMV-associated chains were shown to be specific for CMV antigens.

Assay used: immunoSEQ multiplex PCR; TCRdb lists only in-frame clones, some missing. The sample carries 260,000 or so clones, 70% to 90% recorded once. Of note for this clone: Its antigen is unknown.

Germline trimming cut 1 base from V and 5 bases from J; bases unmatched to any gene: 6. Looked up from germline, CDR1 is SGHDT and CDR2 is YYEEEE. CDR3 length: 15 residues. The sequenced sample consisted of PBMCs. This receptor was obtained from a woman between 18 and 29 years old in good health and CMV-seronegative. The V gene is TRBV5-6, the J gene TRBJ1-1, with 9 positions matching TRBD1. In DNA, the CDR3 is TGTGCCAGCAGCTTGCGGGACAGGGTGGTTACTGAAGCTTTCTTT. Translated: CASSLRDRVVTEAFF.